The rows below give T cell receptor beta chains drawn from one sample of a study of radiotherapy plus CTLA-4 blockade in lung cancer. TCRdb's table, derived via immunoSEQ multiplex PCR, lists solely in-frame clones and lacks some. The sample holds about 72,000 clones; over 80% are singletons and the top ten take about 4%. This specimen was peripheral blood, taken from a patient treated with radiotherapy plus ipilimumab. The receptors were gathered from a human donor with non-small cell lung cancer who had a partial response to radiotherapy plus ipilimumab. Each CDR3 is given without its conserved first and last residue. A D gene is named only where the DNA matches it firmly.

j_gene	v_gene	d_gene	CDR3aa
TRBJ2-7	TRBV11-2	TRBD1	ASSLGTGGMSTYEQY
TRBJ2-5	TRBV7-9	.	ASSLVGGRETQY
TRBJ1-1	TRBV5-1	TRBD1	ASRSLTGGLNTEAF
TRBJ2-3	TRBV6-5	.	ASSYGPTREGY
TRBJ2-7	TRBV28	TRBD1	ASSSTGAIVYEQY
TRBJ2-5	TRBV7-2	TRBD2	ASSLVTSGRARETQY
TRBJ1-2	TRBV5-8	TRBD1	ASSLGTGVNYGYT
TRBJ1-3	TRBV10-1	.	ASSEDISGNTIY
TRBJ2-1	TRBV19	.	ASSMDGEFNEQF
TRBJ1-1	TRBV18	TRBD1	ASSPRDRGYTEAF
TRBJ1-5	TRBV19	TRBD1	ASSKPDRGFNQPQH
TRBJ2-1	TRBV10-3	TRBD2	GTSGTPGEQF
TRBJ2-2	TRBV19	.	ASSFATVRINTGELF
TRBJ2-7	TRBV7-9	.	ASSLLGAGEQY
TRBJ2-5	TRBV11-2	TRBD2	ASSLGGTSGRVSQETQY
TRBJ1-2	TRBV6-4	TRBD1	ASSRGQPSYGYT
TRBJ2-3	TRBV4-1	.	ASSQDRSGLSTDTQY
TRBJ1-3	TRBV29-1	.	SASTGGNTIY
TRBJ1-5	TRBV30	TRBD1	AYRDRGQPQH
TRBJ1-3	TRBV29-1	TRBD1	SAYGQGDTIY
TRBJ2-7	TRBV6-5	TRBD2	ASSYPPAGGVQY
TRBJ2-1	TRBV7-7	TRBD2	ASSASSGPGNEQF
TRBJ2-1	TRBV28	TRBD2	ASSSTSGTYNEQF
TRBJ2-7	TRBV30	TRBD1	AWGDRASYEQY
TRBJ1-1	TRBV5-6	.	ASSLNEYAGLNTEAF
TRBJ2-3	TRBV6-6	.	ASSYSREGTQY
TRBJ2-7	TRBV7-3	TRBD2	ASSLKPRGTSDRSYEQY
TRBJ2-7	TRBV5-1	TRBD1	ASSSTGGSYEQY
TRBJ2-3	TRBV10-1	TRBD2	ASSESASGRVDTQY
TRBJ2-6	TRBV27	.	ASSPMSSGANVLT
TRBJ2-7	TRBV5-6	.	ASSSGTFSYEQY
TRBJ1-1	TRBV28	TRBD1	ASRTGPMNTEAF
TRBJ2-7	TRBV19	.	ASSRTVNYEQY
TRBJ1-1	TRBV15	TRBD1	ATRSGTGVEAF
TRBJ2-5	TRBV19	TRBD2	ASRLGGSLQETQY
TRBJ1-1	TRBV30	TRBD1	AWRTGVNTEAF
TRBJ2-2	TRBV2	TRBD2	AAGGRGGADTGELF
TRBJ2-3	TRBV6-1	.	ASSGQVGTDTQY
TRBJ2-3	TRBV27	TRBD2	ASSLGTSGSDTQY
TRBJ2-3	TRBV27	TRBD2	ASRAWLAGVRLADTQY
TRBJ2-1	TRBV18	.	ASSPPSTNEQF
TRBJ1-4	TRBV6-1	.	ASSEGTDNEKLF
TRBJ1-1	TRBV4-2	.	ASSHGQGNTEAF
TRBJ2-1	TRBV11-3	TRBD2	ASSHRTSSYNEQF
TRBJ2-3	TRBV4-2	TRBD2	ASSQDPSGIDTQY
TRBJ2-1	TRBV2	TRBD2	ASSVREGQQF
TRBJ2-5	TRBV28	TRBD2	ASSLAGAAKTQY
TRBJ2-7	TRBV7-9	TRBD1	ASSYPGDRSYEQY
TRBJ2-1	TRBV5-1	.	ASSLLREDFSYNEQF
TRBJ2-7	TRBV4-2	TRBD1	ASSPRTGASSYEQY
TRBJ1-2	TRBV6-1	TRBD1	ASRAPGQGHGYT